Sequencing of this T cell receptor (beta chain) was carried out in a study of T cell repertoires in cytomegalovirus infection. About the research overall: Both a matching HLA type and CMV infection were indicated by public TCR beta signatures. Study-level points and caveats: Ex vivo responses were dominated by HLA-C-restricted CMV-specific TCR beta clonotypes. CMV carriers with the relevant HLA were identified by cumulative public TCR beta family frequency.

This clonotype was seen more than once but under ten times. Its specificity is unknown. Trimming shortened V by 1 base and J by 10 bases, and 14 bases separated the two germline ends. Germline-derived CDR1 and CDR2 are SGHTA and FQGNSA. This CDR3 spans 14 amino acids. TCRdb re-called the reads through MiXCR, storing one row per CDR3 protein. The sample holds a few hundred thousand distinct CDR3 sequences; around a tenth are singletons and the top ten take roughly 4%. This rearrangement joins TRBV7-2 to TRBJ2-1; tentatively, D is TRBD1 (5 bases). This sequence originates from a human donor in good health (CMV status not recorded). Some clones in this sample may be carry-over from other donors' samples. Sequenced input: PBMCs. This CDR3 reads CASSLELWGGEQFF. DNA of the CDR3: TGTGCCAGCAGCTTAGAGCTCTGGGGCGGAGAGCAGTTCTTC.